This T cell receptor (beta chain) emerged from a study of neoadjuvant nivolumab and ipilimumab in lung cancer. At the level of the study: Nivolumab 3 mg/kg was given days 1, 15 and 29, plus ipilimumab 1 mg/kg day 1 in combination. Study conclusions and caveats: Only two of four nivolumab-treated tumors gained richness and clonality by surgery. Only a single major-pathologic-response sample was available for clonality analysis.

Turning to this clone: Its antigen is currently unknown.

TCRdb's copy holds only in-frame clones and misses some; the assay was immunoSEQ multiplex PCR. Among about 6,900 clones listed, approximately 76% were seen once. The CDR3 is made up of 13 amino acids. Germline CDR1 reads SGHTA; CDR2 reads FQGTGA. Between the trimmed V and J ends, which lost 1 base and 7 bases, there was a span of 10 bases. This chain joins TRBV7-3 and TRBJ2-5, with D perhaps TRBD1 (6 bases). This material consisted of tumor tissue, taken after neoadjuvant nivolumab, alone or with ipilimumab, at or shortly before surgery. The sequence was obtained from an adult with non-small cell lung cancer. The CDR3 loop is CASSLREGGTQYF. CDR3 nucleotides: TGTGCCAGCAGCTTAAGAGAAGGGGGGACCCAGTACTTC.